The rows below give T cell receptor beta chains drawn from one sample of a study of OX40 agonist ivuxolimab in advanced cancers. Generated by immunoSEQ multiplex PCR, the TCRdb table keeps only in-frame clones and is missing some. Among about 28,000 clones listed, around 86% were seen once. The source material was CD4+ or CD8+ T cells sorted from blood, sampled in a trial of the OX40 agonist ivuxolimab. The source is an adult with an advanced solid tumor such as melanoma, head and neck, liver or kidney cancer. Both conserved end residues are part of each CDR3. A D gene is named only where the DNA matches it firmly. The size entry is marked missing in some rows and otherwise reads once, few, many or a size class.

abundance	v_gene	j_gene	d_gene	CDR3aa	CDR3nt
.	TRBV10-2	TRBJ2-2	.	CASSEWPDTNTGELFF	TGCGCCAGCAGTGAGTGGCCAGATACGAACACCGGGGAGCTGTTTTTT
.	TRBV5-6	TRBJ2-5	TRBD1	CASSLQTGMEETQYF	TGTGCCAGCAGCTTACAGACAGGGATGGAAGAGACCCAGTACTTC
.	TRBV7-6	TRBJ2-3	TRBD2	CASSSGLAFSTQYF	TGTGCCAGCAGCTCGGGACTAGCGTTTTCTACGCAGTATTTT
many	TRBV6-5	TRBJ2-7	.	CASRSGLAEQYF	TGTGCCAGCAGATCAGGGTTAGCCGAGCAGTACTTC
.	TRBV5-6	TRBJ2-1	TRBD1	CASSLATGVEQFF	TGTGCCAGCAGTTTAGCGACAGGGGTTGAGCAGTTCTTC
.	TRBV5-4	TRBJ2-1	.	CASSLGTELLVTFF	TGTGCCAGCAGCTTGGGGACAGAGCTGTTGGTAACGTTCTTC
.	TRBV18	TRBJ2-3	TRBD1	CASAWTGGVADTQYF	TGTGCCAGCGCCTGGACAGGGGGAGTAGCAGATACGCAGTATTTT
.	TRBV6-1	TRBJ2-5	.	CASSEGGALGRWATQYF	TGTGCCAGCAGCGAAGGGGGGGCCCTTGGCAGGTGGGCGACCCAGTACTTC
.	TRBV5-5	TRBJ2-6	.	CASSPVGKGANVLTF	TGTGCCAGCAGCCCGGTGGGGAAGGGGGCCAACGTCCTGACTTTC
.	TRBV10-3	TRBJ1-1	.	CAIREPQGPNTEAFF	TGTGCCATCAGGGAGCCACAGGGACCGAACACTGAAGCTTTCTTT
.	TRBV30	TRBJ1-5	.	CAWTQGYRDQPQHF	TGTGCCTGGACCCAGGGATATCGAGATCAGCCCCAGCATTTT
few	TRBV11-2	TRBJ2-6	.	CASSRRQSSGANVLTF	TGTGCCAGCAGCCGTCGACAGTCCTCTGGGGCCAACGTCCTGACTTTC
.	TRBV5-1	TRBJ2-1	TRBD2	CASRPEGLAGALSSYNEQFF	TGCGCCAGCAGGCCTGAGGGACTAGCGGGGGCCCTGAGCTCCTACAATGAGCAGTTCTTC
few	TRBV6-5	TRBJ1-5	TRBD1	CASSQGQRNQPQHF	TGTGCCAGCAGTCAGGGACAGCGCAATCAGCCCCAGCATTTT
.	TRBV19	TRBJ2-1	.	CACGPDNQFF	TGTGCCTGCGGACCTGACAACCAGTTCTTC
.	TRBV6-6	TRBJ1-2	.	CASSYGQGYNFF	TGTGCCAGCAGTTACGGGCAGGGCTACAATTTCTTC
.	TRBV7-9	TRBJ2-3	TRBD2	CASSKTSGGTDTQYF	TGTGCCAGCAGCAAGACTAGCGGGGGCACAGATACGCAGTATTTT
once	TRBV5-6	TRBJ2-7	.	CASSLGTGTYEQYF	TGTGCCAGCAGCCTGGGGACGGGGACCTACGAGCAGTACTTC
.	TRBV4-1	TRBJ1-1	.	CASSQTRWENTEAFF	TGCGCCAGCAGCCAAACCCGATGGGAGAACACTGAAGCTTTCTTT
.	TRBV27	TRBJ2-7	TRBD1	CASSPGTGGDEQYF	TGTGCCAGCAGCCCCGGGACAGGGGGCGACGAGCAGTACTTC
.	TRBV19	TRBJ2-1	TRBD2	CASSIDLWLAGGAFYNEQFF	TGTGCCAGTAGTATAGATCTATGGCTAGCGGGGGGCGCCTTCTACAATGAGCAGTTCTTC
.	TRBV11-2	TRBJ2-3	.	CASSRYDTQYF	TGTGCCAGCAGCCGCTACGACACGCAGTATTTT
once	TRBV13	TRBJ2-2	.	CASSLRQQTGELFF	TGTGCCAGCAGCTTAAGGCAGCAGACCGGGGAGCTGTTTTTT